This TCR beta chain stems from a study of T cell responses to AZD1222 COVID-19 vaccine. Turning to the study itself: Second-dose timings of about 4 or about 12 weeks were pooled.

Study results and limitations: Spike-wide vaccine-associated CD4 TCRs dominated at 160-218 and 743-854. White British ancestry dominated among donors, who included more females, and clonal diversity was possibly underestimated.

Germline V CDR1 and CDR2: MNHEY, SMNVEV (reference sequence). With 2 bases removed from V and 0 bases from J, the gap between germline ends came to 7 bases. CDR3 size: 14 residues. Sequenced by immunoSEQ multiplex PCR; TCRdb stores in-frame clones only, minus some. The sample lists more than 150,000 clones, over 80% seen once, with 10% in the top ten. Comment on this clone: Its specificity is not known.

The V gene is TRBV27, the J gene TRBJ1-1; no firm D call. The sequenced sample was peripheral blood, obtained on day 0 of AZD1222 vaccination. The TCR comes from an adult in good health. For the CDR3, the DNA is TGTGCCAGCAGTTTAATGACCATGAACACTGAAGCTTTCTTT. Residues: CASSLMTMNTEAFF.